This note documents a single T cell receptor (beta chain) sequence. This CDR3 is 16 amino acids long. Per germline, CDR1 SGDLS and CDR2 YYNGEE. V was shortened by 9 bases and J by 1 base, with 22 bases between the two germline ends. The record originates from a study of control samples from healthy donors and cancer patients. The assay was immunoSEQ multiplex PCR, and TCRdb's table has in-frame clones only and misses some. In the table there are approximately 230,000 clones, around 80% of which are singletons. Sequenced material: PBMCs. This clonotype was sampled from an older woman with lung cancer. The V call is TRBV9, the J call TRBJ1-2, with unresolved D. The CDR3 region is CATNLAGLPFNYGYTF. The CDR3 coding sequence is TGTGCCACCAACCTGGCGGGCCTCCCTTTTAACTATGGCTACACCTTC.